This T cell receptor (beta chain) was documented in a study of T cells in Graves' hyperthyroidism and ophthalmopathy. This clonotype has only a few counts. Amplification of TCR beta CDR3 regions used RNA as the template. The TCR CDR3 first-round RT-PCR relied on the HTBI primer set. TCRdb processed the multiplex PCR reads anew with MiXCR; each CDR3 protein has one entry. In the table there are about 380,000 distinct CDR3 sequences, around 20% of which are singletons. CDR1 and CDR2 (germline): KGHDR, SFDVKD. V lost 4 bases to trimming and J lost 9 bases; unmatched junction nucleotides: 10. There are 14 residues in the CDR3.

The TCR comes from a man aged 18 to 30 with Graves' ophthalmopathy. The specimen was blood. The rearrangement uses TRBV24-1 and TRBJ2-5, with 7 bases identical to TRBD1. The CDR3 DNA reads TGTGCCACCAGTGACCGCACAGGGGTTACGTCCCAGTACTTC. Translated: CATSDRTGVTSQYF.